These 9 T cell receptor beta chains originate from one sample sequenced in a study of cytomegalovirus exposure and HLA in healthy donors. Some clones are missing from TCRdb's copy, which holds only in-frame ones; the method was immunoSEQ multiplex PCR. Of 200,000 or so clones in the sample, approximately 87% were seen once. Material: PBMCs. The receptors derive from a woman aged 18-35 years in good health and CMV-seronegative.

The chain joins TRBV7-2 to TRBJ2-1; 15 positions match TRBD2. The V gene's germline CDR1 is SGHTA and CDR2 FQGNSA. Germline trimming cut 6 bases from V and 4 bases from J; bases unmatched to any gene: 10. CDR3 length equals 18 residues. The CDR3 nucleotides read TGTGCCAGCAGACTAGAGGGACTAGCGGGGGGAGCTTACAATGAGCAGTTCTTC. Protein: CASRLEGLAGGAYNEQFF.

The rearrangement links TRBV28 to TRBJ1-2; 12 bases agree with TRBD1. Germline CDR1 is MDHEN and CDR2 is SYDVKM. The CDR3 is 16 residues long. The trim removed 6 bases at V and 5 bases at J, leaving 10 bases unmatched. Written as DNA, the CDR3 is TGTGCCAGCAGGAACGGGGGGACAGGGGGCGATTATGGCTACACCTTC. Encoded protein: CASRNGGTGGDYGYTF.

CDR3 sequence: CAWSRGPADTGELFF. Here the CDR3 DNA reads TGTGCCTGGAGTCGGGGACCCGCGGACACCGGGGAGCTGTTTTTT. The J gene is TRBJ2-2, the V gene TRBV30, with D tentatively TRBD1 or TRBD2 (5 bases each). Germline V CDR1 and CDR2: GTSNPN, SVGIG (reference sequence). The CDR3 runs 15 residues. The V gene lost 2 bases and the J gene lost 3 bases, with 13 bases spanning the gap.

J is TRBJ1-1 and V is TRBV6-5, with a tentative D call TRBD1 (6 bases). The CDR3 is 13 residues long. Germline CDR1 reads MNHEY; CDR2 reads SVGAGI. The V end lost 4 bases, the J end lost 7 bases, and 13 bases lay between the germline ends. CDR3 sequence: CASSSDRPREAFF. The CDR3 DNA is TGTGCCAGCAGTTCTGACAGGCCCCGTGAAGCTTTCTTT.

The chain is built from TRBV6-5 and TRBJ2-7; 7 nucleotides agree with TRBD1. V was pared by 4 bases and J by 4 bases, with 4 bases of the junction left unmatched. This CDR3 is built from 13 residues. The germline V gene has CDR1 MNHEY and CDR2 SVGAGI. CDR3 residues: CASSSPTGYEQYF. CDR3 DNA sequence: TGTGCCAGCAGTTCCCCGACAGGGTACGAGCAGTACTTC.

This clone has only one observation. The chain uses TRBV5-1 and TRBJ2-1; 8 bases map to TRBD2. The CDR3 extends over 16 amino acids. CDR1 is SGHRS and CDR2 is YFSETQ in the germline V gene. Trimming cost V 0 bases and J 1 base; bases outside gene matches: 3. This chain's CDR3 is CASSLVGTSSYNEQFF. For the CDR3, the DNA is TGCGCCAGCAGCTTGGTTGGGACTAGTTCCTACAATGAGCAGTTCTTC.

The gene calls are TRBV6-1 and TRBJ2-1; D ambiguous. CDR3 size: 12 residues. Trimming took off 1 base at V and 10 bases at J, with 8 bases between the two ends. Germline V gene data show CDR1 as MNHNS and CDR2 as SASEGT. The CDR3 region has the DNA TGTGCCAGCAGTGAAGGATGGCGGGAGCAGTTCTTC. Protein product: CASSEGWREQFF.

The chain carries TRBV4-1 and TRBJ2-3, with D possibly being TRBD2 (7 bases). CDR1 is MGHRA and CDR2 is YSYEKL in the germline V gene. V lost 0 bases, J lost 2 bases, and 9 bases lay in between. This CDR3 spans 15 amino acids. The DNA of the CDR3 is TGCGCCAGCAGCCAAGAGGGGGGGGCCACAGATACGCAGTATTTT. Protein: CASSQEGGATDTQYF.

The J gene is TRBJ2-7, the V gene TRBV28, with 11 bases fitting TRBD1. This CDR3 is 16 amino acids long. J lost 0 bases, V lost 3 bases, and 4 bases had no gene match. CDR1 is MDHEN, CDR2 SYDVKM, per germline. CDR3 protein: CASSLGDRGISYEQYF. CDR3 DNA: TGTGCCAGCAGTTTGGGGGACAGGGGGATCTCCTACGAGCAGTACTTC.